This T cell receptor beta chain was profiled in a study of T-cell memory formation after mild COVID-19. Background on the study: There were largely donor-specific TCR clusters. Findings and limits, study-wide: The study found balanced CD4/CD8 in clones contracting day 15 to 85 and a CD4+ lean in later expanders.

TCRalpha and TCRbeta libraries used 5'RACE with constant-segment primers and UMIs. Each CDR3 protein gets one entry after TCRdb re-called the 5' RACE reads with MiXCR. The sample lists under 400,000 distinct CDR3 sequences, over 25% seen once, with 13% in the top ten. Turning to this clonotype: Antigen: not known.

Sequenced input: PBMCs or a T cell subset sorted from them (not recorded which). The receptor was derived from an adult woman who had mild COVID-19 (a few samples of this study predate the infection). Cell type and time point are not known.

CDR3 protein: CASSLGLSNEQFF. The CDR3 nucleotides read TGTGCCAGCAGCTTAGGGCTTAGCAATGAGCAGTTCTTC. The V call is TRBV7-3, the J call TRBJ2-1; D gene unclear. With 2 bases removed from V and 6 bases from J, the gap between germline ends came to 8 bases. The length of the CDR3 is 13 residues. Germline CDR1 SGHTA, CDR2 FQGTGA.